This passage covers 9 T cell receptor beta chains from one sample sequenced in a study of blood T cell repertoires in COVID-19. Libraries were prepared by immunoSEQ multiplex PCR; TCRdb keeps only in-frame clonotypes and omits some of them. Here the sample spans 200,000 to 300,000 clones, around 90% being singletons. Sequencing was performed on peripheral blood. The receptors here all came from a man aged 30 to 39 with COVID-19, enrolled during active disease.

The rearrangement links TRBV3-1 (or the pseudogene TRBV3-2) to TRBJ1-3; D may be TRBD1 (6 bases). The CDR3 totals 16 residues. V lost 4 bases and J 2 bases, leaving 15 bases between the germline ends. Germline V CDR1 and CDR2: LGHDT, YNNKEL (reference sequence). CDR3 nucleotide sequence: TGTGCCAGCAGCCCCCCCCAGTCAGGGGCTGGAAACACCATATATTTT. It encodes CASSPPQSGAGNTIYF.

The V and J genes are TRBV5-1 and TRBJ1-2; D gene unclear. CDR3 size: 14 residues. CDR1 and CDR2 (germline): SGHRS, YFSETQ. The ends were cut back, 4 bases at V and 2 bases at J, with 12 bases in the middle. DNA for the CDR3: TGCGCCAGCAGCCTGAGCGCCCAGAACTATGGCTACACCTTC. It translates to CASSLSAQNYGYTF. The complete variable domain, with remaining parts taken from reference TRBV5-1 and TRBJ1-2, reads KAGVTQTPRYLIKTRGQQVTLSCSPISGHRSVSWYQQTPGQGLQFLFEYFSETQRNKGNFPGRFSGRQFSNSRSEMNVSTLELGDSALYLCASSLSAQNYGYTFGSGTRLTVV.

Here the CDR3 reads CAISGTGQETQYF. In DNA form, the CDR3 reads TGTGCCATCAGTGGAACGGGGCAAGAGACCCAGTACTTC. The J gene is TRBJ2-5, the V gene TRBV10-3, with D tentatively TRBD2 (5 bases). Germline V gene lookup returns CDR1 ENHRY and CDR2 SYGVKD. The CDR3 is made up of 13 amino acids. V gave up 4 bases and J gave up 2 bases, with 8 bases separating them.

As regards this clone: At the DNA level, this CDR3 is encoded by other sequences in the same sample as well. The CDR3 bases are TGTGCCAGCAGCGTAGGACTTAGCTCTGGAAACACCATATATTTT. Its protein product is CASSVGLSSGNTIYF. This chain uses TRBV9 with TRBJ1-3; D is unclear. The CDR3 loop spans 15 amino acids. Germline V gives CDR1 SGDLS, CDR2 YYNGEE. V lost 0 bases and J 0 bases, leaving 7 bases between the germline ends.

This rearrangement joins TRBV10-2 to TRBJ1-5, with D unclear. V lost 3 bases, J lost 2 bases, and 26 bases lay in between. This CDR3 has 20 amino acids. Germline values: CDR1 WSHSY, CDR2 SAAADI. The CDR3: CASSDLGIPRSAGGNQPQHF. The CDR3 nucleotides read TGCGCCAGCAGTGATCTCGGGATACCGCGGAGTGCCGGGGGCAATCAGCCCCAGCATTTT.

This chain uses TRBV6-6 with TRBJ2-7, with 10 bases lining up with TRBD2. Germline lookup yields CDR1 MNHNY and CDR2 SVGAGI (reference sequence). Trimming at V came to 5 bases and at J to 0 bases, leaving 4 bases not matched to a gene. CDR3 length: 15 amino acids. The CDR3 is CASSPLAGSSYEQYF. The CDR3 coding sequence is TGTGCCAGCAGTCCACTAGCGGGGAGCTCCTACGAGCAGTACTTC.

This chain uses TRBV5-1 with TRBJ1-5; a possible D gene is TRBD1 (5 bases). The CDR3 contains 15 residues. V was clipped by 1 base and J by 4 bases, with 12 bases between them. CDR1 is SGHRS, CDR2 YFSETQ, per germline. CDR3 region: CASSLISGYNQPQHF. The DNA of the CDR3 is TGCGCCAGCAGCTTGATATCAGGGTATAATCAGCCCCAGCATTTT.

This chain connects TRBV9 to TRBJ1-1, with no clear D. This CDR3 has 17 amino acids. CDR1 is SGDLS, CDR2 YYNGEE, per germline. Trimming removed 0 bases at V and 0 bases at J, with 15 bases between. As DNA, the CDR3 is TGTGCCAGCAGCGTAGTCGGGTCGGGAATACTGAACACTGAAGCTTTCTTT. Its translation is CASSVVGSGILNTEAFF.

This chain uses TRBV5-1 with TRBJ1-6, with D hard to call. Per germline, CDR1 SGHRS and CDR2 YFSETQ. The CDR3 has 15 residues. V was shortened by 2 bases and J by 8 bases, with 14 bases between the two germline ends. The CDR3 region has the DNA TGCGCCAGCAGCTTTTTAGGACTGTTAGATTCACCCCTCCACTTT. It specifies CASSFLGLLDSPLHF.